This T cell receptor (beta chain) was captured in a study of cytomegalovirus exposure and HLA in healthy donors. Overall study findings and caveats: Excluded were some V segments that proved indistinguishable, including TRBV6-2 and TRBV6-3. TCR beta chain V- and J-gene trimming was linked, in a later analysis, to a missense variant in DCLRE1C.

This CDR3 is 16 amino acids long. Trimming took off 4 bases at V and 1 base at J, with 17 bases between the two ends. Germline V gives CDR1 SGHDT, CDR2 YYEEEE. 60 Vbeta and 13 Jbeta primers were used in PCR. Method: immunoSEQ multiplex PCR; TCRdb's copy keeps in-frame clones and lacks some. This table holds around 150,000 clones, 75% to 85% found once. This clone came up once. Antigen unknown. This sequence joins TRBV5-6 and TRBJ2-5, with D perhaps TRBD1 (5 bases). Sequenced material: PBMCs. This TCR was sampled from a woman aged 50 to 60 in good health and CMV-seropositive. The CDR3 region has the DNA TGTGCCAGCAGCCCCCTCGACAGTATACCCCAAGAGACCCAGTACTTC. Translating gives CASSPLDSIPQETQYF.